The 15 T cell receptor beta chains below were found in one sample sequenced in a study of T cells in Graves' hyperthyroidism and ophthalmopathy. It was RNA transcripts that yielded the amplified TCR beta CDR3 regions. A first-round RT-PCR of the TCR CDR3 used the HTBI primer set. TCRdb re-called the multiplex PCR reads through MiXCR, storing one row per CDR3 protein. The table has over 700,000 distinct CDR3 sequences, more than 30% seen once. The sample taken for sequencing was blood. Source of these receptors: a young man with Graves' hyperthyroidism.

This chain uses TRBV5-4 with TRBJ2-7; TRBD1 matches 7 bases. The CDR3 is made up of 16 amino acids. The trim removed 4 bases at V and 2 bases at J, leaving 12 bases unmatched. Germline lookup yields CDR1 SGHNT and CDR2 YYREEE (reference sequence). CDR3 nucleotides: TGTGCCAGCAGCAAGGGCTGGGACAGCGGAACCTACGAGCAGTACTTC. This translates into CASSKGWDSGTYEQYF.

Written as DNA, the CDR3 is TGCGCCAGCAGCCACCCGACAGACCTGAACACTGAAGCTTTCTTT. This translates into CASSHPTDLNTEAFF. The chain couples TRBV4-1 to TRBJ1-1; maybe TRBD1 (5 bases). V lost 3 bases, J lost 0 bases, and 11 bases lay in between. This CDR3 spans 15 amino acids. Germline CDR1 is MGHRA and CDR2 is YSYEKL.

This clonotype was seen more than once but under ten times. The chain links TRBV4-1 to TRBJ2-7; unclear D gene. Trimming shortened V by 0 bases and J by 0 bases, and 6 bases separated the two germline ends. Germline assignment: CDR1 MGHRA and CDR2 YSYEKL. This CDR3 is built from 14 residues. The CDR3 sequence: CASSQDNPSYEQYF. The CDR3 DNA follows: TGCGCCAGCAGCCAAGATAATCCCTCCTACGAGCAGTACTTC.

This clonotype was observed a handful of times. CDR3 nucleotides: TGTGCCAGTAGTTATGGAGACGGAGGCTACGAGCAGTACTTC. Amino acid sequence: CASSYGDGGYEQYF. The rearrangement uses TRBV19 and TRBJ2-7, with D tentatively TRBD2 (5 bases). Deletions cut 5 bases from V and 3 bases from J, with 14 bases between. CDR1 LNHDA and CDR2 SQIVND come from the germline V gene (reference sequence). There are 14 residues in the CDR3.

The chain carries TRBV7-4 and TRBJ1-5, with no clear D. Trimming took off 5 bases at V and 14 bases at J, with 16 bases between the two ends. The CDR3 runs 12 residues. Germline CDR1 SGHVT, CDR2 SQSDAQ. CDR3 in DNA: TGTGCCAGCAGCGTAAATTTCCAGGACGAGCATTTT. Translation: CASSVNFQDEHF.

This chain joins TRBV20-1 and TRBJ1-6; D unclear. The V and J ends lost 6 bases and 0 bases respectively, with 12 bases between them. Germline V gene data show CDR1 as DFQATT and CDR2 as SNEGSKA (reference sequence). This CDR3 spans 15 amino acids. CDR3 DNA: TGCAGTGCGTTGGACCGGAGCTCCTATAATTCACCCCTCCACTTT. Encoded protein: CSALDRSSYNSPLHF.

The chain is built from TRBV7-3 and TRBJ1-2; tentatively, D is TRBD1 (6 bases). The length of the CDR3 is 16 residues. V shed 2 bases and J shed 4 bases, with 17 bases lying between them. Germline V CDR1 and CDR2: SGHTA, FQGTGA. CDR3: CASSLGYLGGSYGYTF. The CDR3 DNA is TGTGCCAGCAGCTTAGGATACCTGGGGGGCAGCTATGGCTACACCTTC.

This clonotype has at least ten counts. The gene calls are TRBV5-1 and TRBJ1-1, with 8 nucleotides matching TRBD1. CDR1 is SGHRS and CDR2 is YFSETQ in the germline V gene. The CDR3 runs to 16 residues. V shed 1 base and J 0 bases; nucleotides not matched to a gene: 5. As DNA, the CDR3 is TGCGCCAGCAGCTTGATCAGGGGGCGACTGAACACTGAAGCTTTCTTT. It specifies CASSLIRGRLNTEAFF.

This sequence joins TRBV25-1 and TRBJ1-1; 7 bases are shared with TRBD1. Looked up from germline, CDR1 is MGHDK and CDR2 is SYGVNS. The CDR3 spans 15 residues. Unmatched junction bases numbered 9, after V lost 5 bases and J lost 3 bases. The CDR3 DNA is TGTGCCAGCAGTTCGACAGGGCCTTGGGACACTGAAGCTTTCTTT. It is translated as CASSSTGPWDTEAFF. Full variable domain (rest looked up from reference TRBV25-1 and TRBJ1-1): EADIYQTPRYLVIGTGKKITLECSQTMGHDKMYWYQQDPGMELHLIHYSYGVNSTEKGDLSSESTVSRIRTEHFPLTLESARPSHTSQYLCASSSTGPWDTEAFFGQGTRLTVV.

The chain joins TRBV29-1 to TRBJ2-7; 7 bases are shared with TRBD1. The J call may not be correct, given that the DNA end is closer to TRBJ2-1. The CDR3 runs to 14 residues. The V gene's germline CDR1 is SQVTM and CDR2 ANQGSEA. The CDR3 sequence: CSVPDRSSYNEQFF. The CDR3 DNA sequence: TGCAGCGTCCCGGACAGGTCCTCCTACAATGAGCAGTTCTTC.

This clonotype was counted only a few times. This chain connects TRBV7-2 to TRBJ1-6, with TRBD1 as a possible D gene (5 bases). V lost 6 bases to trimming and J lost 8 bases, with 17 bases between them. The CDR3 runs 15 residues. Germline CDR1 is SGHTA and CDR2 is FQGNSA. CDR3 sequence: CASRLQPGSDSPLHF. CDR3 nucleotides: TGTGCCAGCAGGCTCCAGCCAGGGTCTGATTCACCCCTCCACTTT. Filled out from reference TRBV7-2 and TRBJ1-6, the complete variable domain reads GAGVSQSPSNKVTEKGKDVELRCDPISGHTALYWYRQSLGQGLEFLIYFQGNSAPDKSGLPSDRFSAERTGGSVSTLTIQRTQQEDSAVYLCASRLQPGSDSPLHFGNGTRLTVT.

This clonotype was picked up many times. The chain recombines TRBV29-1 with TRBJ1-1; 8 nucleotides line up with TRBD1. The CDR3 has 11 residues. Germline trimming cut 7 bases from V and 5 bases from J; bases unmatched to any gene: 3. Germline CDR1 is SQVTM and CDR2 is ANQGSEA. The CDR3 DNA reads as TGCAGCGCCCACAGGGGGACTGAAGCTTTCTTT. It specifies CSAHRGTEAFF. Filled out from reference TRBV29-1 and TRBJ1-1, the complete variable domain reads SAVISQKPSRDICQRGTSLTIQCQVDSQVTMMFWYRQQPGQSLTLIATANQGSEATYESGFVIDKFPISRPNLTFSTLTVSNMSPEDSSIYLCSAHRGTEAFFGQGTRLTVV.

The chain joins TRBV7-9 to TRBJ2-7; D ambiguous. The CDR3 extends over 15 amino acids. Germline V lookup: CDR1 SEHNR, CDR2 FQNEAQ (reference sequence). The ends were cut back, 5 bases at V and 0 bases at J, with 14 bases in the middle. In DNA, the CDR3 is TGTGCCAGCAGCCAAGACGTGTGGGGCTCCTACGAGCAGTACTTC. Residues: CASSQDVWGSYEQYF.

The DNA for the CDR3 is TGCAGTGCTGGGGTGGGGGGAGAAGGCAATCAGCCCCAGCATTTT. This encodes CSAGVGGEGNQPQHF. This sequence joins TRBV20-1 and TRBJ1-5, with D maybe TRBD1 (5 bases). The germline V and J ends were trimmed by 5 bases and 2 bases, with 16 bases remaining between them. This CDR3 comprises 15 residues. Germline V CDR1 and CDR2: DFQATT, SNEGSKA (reference sequence).

This clonotype appeared a few times. V gene TRBV2 combines with J gene TRBJ2-7, with TRBD2 matching 11 bases. CDR1 and CDR2 (germline): SNHLY, FYNNEI. The J segment lost 3 bases and the V segment lost 2 bases, leaving 3 bases of the junction unmatched. CDR3 length equals 15 residues. The CDR3 loop reads CASSETSGGVYEQYF. CDR3 in DNA: TGTGCCAGCAGTGAAACTAGCGGGGGAGTCTACGAGCAGTACTTC.